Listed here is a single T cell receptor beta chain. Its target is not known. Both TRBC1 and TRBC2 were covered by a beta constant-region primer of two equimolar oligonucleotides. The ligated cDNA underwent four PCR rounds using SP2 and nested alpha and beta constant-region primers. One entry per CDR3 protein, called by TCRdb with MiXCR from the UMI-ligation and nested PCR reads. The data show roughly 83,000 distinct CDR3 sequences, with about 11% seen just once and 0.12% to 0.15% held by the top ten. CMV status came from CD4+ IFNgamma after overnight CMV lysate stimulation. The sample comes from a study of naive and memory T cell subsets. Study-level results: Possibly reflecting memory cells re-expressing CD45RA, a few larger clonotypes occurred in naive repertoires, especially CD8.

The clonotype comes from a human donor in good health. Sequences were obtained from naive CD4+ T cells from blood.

In DNA form, the CDR3 reads TGTGCCAGCAGCCGACAGCGCTCTGGGGCCAACGTCCTGACTTTC. Translating it yields CASSRQRSGANVLTF. The chain recombines TRBV28 with TRBJ2-6; weak D call: TRBD1 (5 bases). There are 15 residues in the CDR3. CDR1 is MDHEN, CDR2 SYDVKM, per germline. Trimming removed 6 bases at V and 0 bases at J, with 9 bases between.